This TCR beta chain is from a study of spatial heterogeneity in lung cancer. TCRdb ran MiXCR on the 5' RACE reads and lists one entry per CDR3 protein. The table has about 7,000 distinct CDR3 sequences, around 6.3% seen once. V lost 4 bases and J lost 3; bases outside the gene matches: 8. CDR3 length: 15 amino acids. Germline CDR1 SGHRS, CDR2 YFSETQ. Sample time point: sample taken at primary tumor resection. Many counts were recorded for this clonotype. The chain is built from TRBV5-1 and TRBJ1-1; TRBD1 matches 8 bases. The receptor's source is a male donor with early-stage non-small cell lung cancer. Material: PBMCs, obtained at surgery. The CDR3 protein is CASSAGQDWDTEAFF. CDR3 bases: TGCGCCAGCAGCGCGGGACAGGATTGGGACACTGAAGCTTTCTTT.